A selection of T cell receptor beta chains follows, all from one sample in a study of monozygotic twins with inflammatory bowel disease. Using the 5' RACE reads, TCRdb records one entry per CDR3 protein without DNA. The sample totals tens of thousands of distinct CDR3 sequences. Sequences were obtained from blood. The receptor source for this set is a human donor with ulcerative colitis or Crohn's disease, or a healthy co-twin of an affected twin (not recorded which). The CDR3 runs from the conserved cysteine through the conserved F or W. The order of the fields is J gene, V gene, CDR3 protein.

J gene: TRBJ1-5; V gene: TRBV12-3/TRBV12-4; CDR3 protein: CASSPLIGNQPQHF
J gene: TRBJ2-1; V gene: TRBV12-3/TRBV12-4; CDR3 protein: CASSLDTWVRGNTVEQFF
J gene: TRBJ1-2; V gene: TRBV10-3; CDR3 protein: CAIRPGTGKIDGYTF
J gene: TRBJ2-7; V gene: TRBV10-2; CDR3 protein: CASSEGWTGGDEQYF
J gene: TRBJ2-1; V gene: TRBV5-8; CDR3 protein: CASSLGQYYNEQFF
J gene: TRBJ1-3; V gene: TRBV12-3/TRBV12-4; CDR3 protein: CASSLRRDTIYF
J gene: TRBJ1-4; V gene: TRBV11-2; CDR3 protein: CASSSRGPGGVSEKLFF
J gene: TRBJ2-7; V gene: TRBV29-1; CDR3 protein: CSVVRGPFYEQYF
J gene: TRBJ2-3; V gene: TRBV5-1; CDR3 protein: CASSLREELAGDTQYF
J gene: TRBJ1-6; V gene: TRBV6-5; CDR3 protein: CASSLIGKGYSPLHF
J gene: TRBJ1-3; V gene: TRBV12-3/TRBV12-4; CDR3 protein: CAVRAGSGNTIYF
J gene: TRBJ1-1; V gene: TRBV4-1; CDR3 protein: CASSQEPTGVITEAFF
J gene: TRBJ1-3; V gene: TRBV6-5; CDR3 protein: CASSYSGPAGNTIYF
J gene: TRBJ1-5; V gene: TRBV7-9; CDR3 protein: CASSAGTGNSNQPQHF
J gene: TRBJ1-1; V gene: TRBV18; CDR3 protein: CASSPDRGRTEAFF
J gene: TRBJ1-4; V gene: TRBV7-2; CDR3 protein: CASSMTGTAKLFF
J gene: TRBJ2-7; V gene: TRBV15; CDR3 protein: CATSRSSGGLYEQYF
J gene: TRBJ1-1; V gene: TRBV13; CDR3 protein: CASSWGQGDTEAFF
J gene: TRBJ1-2; V gene: TRBV19; CDR3 protein: CASRGTDRYYGYTF
J gene: TRBJ1-3; V gene: TRBV18; CDR3 protein: CASSPPQHGGNTIYF
J gene: TRBJ1-1; V gene: TRBV10-3; CDR3 protein: CAISGGRDREDSAPYNTEAFF
J gene: TRBJ2-5; V gene: TRBV25-1; CDR3 protein: CASMAGYQETQYF
J gene: TRBJ2-3; V gene: TRBV20-1; CDR3 protein: CSAYEGTGTDTQYF
J gene: TRBJ2-7; V gene: TRBV5-6; CDR3 protein: CASSLVRGEQYF
J gene: TRBJ2-3; V gene: TRBV11-2; CDR3 protein: CASSSEVGADTQYF
J gene: TRBJ2-3; V gene: TRBV19; CDR3 protein: CASSPREGADTQYF
J gene: TRBJ1-4; V gene: TRBV18; CDR3 protein: CASSPGQGQANEKLFF
J gene: TRBJ2-7; V gene: TRBV12-3/TRBV12-4; CDR3 protein: CASSFAGAGGSYEQYF
J gene: TRBJ1-1; V gene: TRBV12-3/TRBV12-4; CDR3 protein: CASSRQGDITEAFF
J gene: TRBJ2-1; V gene: TRBV15; CDR3 protein: CATSLDRIAYNEQFF
J gene: TRBJ2-7; V gene: TRBV6-5; CDR3 protein: CASSYSRPSYEQYF
J gene: TRBJ1-4; V gene: TRBV18; CDR3 protein: CASSPDRRSTNEKLFF
J gene: TRBJ2-1; V gene: TRBV29-1; CDR3 protein: CSVEQGSSYNEQFF
J gene: TRBJ1-1; V gene: TRBV18; CDR3 protein: CASSPRGQGAGNTEAFF
J gene: TRBJ2-3; V gene: TRBV20-1; CDR3 protein: CSADSGPVSTDTQYF
J gene: TRBJ1-6; V gene: TRBV5-6; CDR3 protein: CASSFRGLLTSPLHF
J gene: TRBJ1-2; V gene: TRBV7-9; CDR3 protein: CASSPTGQGGIYGYTF
J gene: TRBJ2-3; V gene: TRBV20-1; CDR3 protein: CSARDFRGRGPDTQYF
J gene: TRBJ2-1; V gene: TRBV5-4; CDR3 protein: CASSFDGTGGNEQFF
J gene: TRBJ2-5; V gene: TRBV7-9; CDR3 protein: CASSLGVTGQETQYF
J gene: TRBJ1-4; V gene: TRBV20-1; CDR3 protein: CSAETGEDEKLFF
J gene: TRBJ1-3; V gene: TRBV5-1; CDR3 protein: CASSLAPGQSIYDF
J gene: TRBJ2-3; V gene: TRBV12-3/TRBV12-4; CDR3 protein: CASSPGYLTDTQYF
J gene: TRBJ1-1; V gene: TRBV29-1; CDR3 protein: CSAKGQGNTEAFF
J gene: TRBJ1-1; V gene: TRBV5-4; CDR3 protein: CASSLDSNEAFF